Listed below are T cell receptor beta chains from one sample, sequenced in a study of T cells after somatic rescue of genetic block. The repertoire was sequenced with immunoSEQ multiplex PCR; TCRdb's copy has only in-frame clones and lacks some. This sample has 14,000 to 15,000 clones, with 72% found just once. The material sequenced was peripheral blood mononuclear cells (PBMCs). The receptor source for this set is a boy aged 10-17 years. Both conserved end residues are part of each CDR3. Each record gives: clone size, J gene, D gene, V gene, CDR3 length, CDR3 protein, CDR3 DNA. A D gene is named only where the DNA matches it firmly. Some rows mark clone size as missing; the rest say once, few, many or name a class of expanded clone.

clone size: NA; J gene: TRBJ1-6; D gene: TRBD1; V gene: TRBV7-9; CDR3 length: 16; CDR3 protein: CASSFLRQGTNSPLHF; CDR3 DNA: TGTGCCAGCAGCTTTCTTCGACAGGGGACAAATTCACCCCTCCACTTT
clone size: medium-sized; J gene: TRBJ2-1; D gene: NA; V gene: TRBV6-1; CDR3 length: 13; CDR3 protein: CASSGAHFDEQFF; CDR3 DNA: TGTGCCAGCAGTGGGGCCCATTTCGATGAGCAGTTCTTC
clone size: NA; J gene: TRBJ2-7; D gene: NA; V gene: TRBV7-9; CDR3 length: 15; CDR3 protein: CASRPLMDSSYEQYF; CDR3 DNA: TGTGCCAGCAGACCCCTAATGGACAGTTCCTACGAGCAGTACTTC
clone size: NA; J gene: TRBJ2-5; D gene: TRBD1; V gene: TRBV5-1; CDR3 length: 18; CDR3 protein: CASSRGTGGAGYQETQYF; CDR3 DNA: TGCGCCAGCAGCCGTGGGACAGGGGGCGCAGGGTACCAAGAGACCCAGTACTTC
clone size: NA; J gene: TRBJ1-5; D gene: TRBD1; V gene: TRBV29-1; CDR3 length: 12; CDR3 protein: CSVGDRGKPQHF; CDR3 DNA: TGCAGCGTTGGGGACAGGGGAAAACCCCAGCATTTT
clone size: NA; J gene: TRBJ2-5; D gene: NA; V gene: TRBV7-9; CDR3 length: 16; CDR3 protein: CASSLDLGPLQETQYF; CDR3 DNA: TGTGCCAGCAGCTTAGATTTAGGCCCTCTACAAGAGACCCAGTACTTC
clone size: NA; J gene: TRBJ2-1; D gene: TRBD2; V gene: TRBV2; CDR3 length: 16; CDR3 protein: CASRVEAGAIYNEQFF; CDR3 DNA: TGTGCCAGCAGGGTCGAAGCGGGAGCTATCTACAATGAGCAGTTCTTC
clone size: NA; J gene: TRBJ1-1; D gene: TRBD1; V gene: TRBV7-9; CDR3 length: 16; CDR3 protein: CASSGRTGRTGTEAFF; CDR3 DNA: TGTGCCAGCAGCGGTCGGACAGGGCGGACCGGCACTGAAGCTTTCTTT
clone size: few; J gene: TRBJ2-5; D gene: NA; V gene: TRBV13; CDR3 length: 14; CDR3 protein: CASSFQGEAETQYF; CDR3 DNA: TGTGCCAGCAGCTTTCAGGGGGAGGCAGAGACCCAGTACTTC
clone size: NA; J gene: TRBJ2-5; D gene: NA; V gene: TRBV5-1; CDR3 length: 14; CDR3 protein: CASSDGALQETQYF; CDR3 DNA: TGCGCCAGCAGCGACGGGGCACTCCAAGAGACCCAGTACTTC
clone size: NA; J gene: TRBJ1-1; D gene: NA; V gene: TRBV28; CDR3 length: 14; CDR3 protein: CASSFGGGNTEAFF; CDR3 DNA: TGTGCCAGCAGTTTTGGGGGGGGGAACACTGAAGCTTTCTTT
clone size: medium-sized; J gene: TRBJ2-7; D gene: TRBD1; V gene: TRBV30; CDR3 length: 14; CDR3 protein: CAWTPGQGKYEQYF; CDR3 DNA: TGTGCCTGGACTCCCGGACAGGGGAAATACGAGCAGTACTTC
clone size: NA; J gene: TRBJ2-7; D gene: TRBD1; V gene: TRBV28; CDR3 length: 14; CDR3 protein: CASRQGDQYYEQYF; CDR3 DNA: TGTGCCAGTAGACAGGGGGATCAGTACTACGAGCAGTACTTC
clone size: NA; J gene: TRBJ1-6; D gene: TRBD1; V gene: TRBV10-3; CDR3 length: 14; CDR3 protein: CAISVIGGDSPLHF; CDR3 DNA: TGTGCCATCAGTGTTATAGGGGGCGATTCACCCCTCCACTTT
clone size: NA; J gene: TRBJ2-5; D gene: NA; V gene: TRBV10-3; CDR3 length: 12; CDR3 protein: CAISRGGETQYF; CDR3 DNA: TGTGCCATCAGCCGGGGTGGTGAGACCCAGTACTTC
clone size: few; J gene: TRBJ1-3; D gene: TRBD1; V gene: TRBV7-9; CDR3 length: 15; CDR3 protein: CASSLEWTGTLGLDF; CDR3 DNA: TGTGCCAGCAGCTTAGAGTGGACAGGAACCCTGGGGCTTGATTTT
clone size: NA; J gene: TRBJ1-4; D gene: NA; V gene: TRBV7-3; CDR3 length: 15; CDR3 protein: CASSLTGRAGEKLFF; CDR3 DNA: TGTGCCAGCAGCTTAACGGGCAGGGCTGGTGAAAAACTGTTTTTT
clone size: medium-sized; J gene: TRBJ2-1; D gene: TRBD2; V gene: TRBV28; CDR3 length: 16; CDR3 protein: CASSWTSGSWNNEQFF; CDR3 DNA: TGTGCCAGCAGTTGGACTAGCGGGAGTTGGAACAATGAGCAGTTCTTC
clone size: NA; J gene: TRBJ2-2; D gene: NA; V gene: TRBV7-8; CDR3 length: 14; CDR3 protein: CASSSLLNTGELFF; CDR3 DNA: TGTGCCAGCAGCTCATTACTCAACACCGGGGAGCTGTTTTTT
clone size: NA; J gene: TRBJ2-5; D gene: TRBD2; V gene: TRBV4-1; CDR3 length: 17; CDR3 protein: CASSLLASGRAMETQYF; CDR3 DNA: TGCGCCAGCAGCCTCTTGGCTAGCGGGAGGGCCATGGAGACCCAGTACTTC
clone size: few; J gene: TRBJ2-7; D gene: TRBD1; V gene: TRBV27; CDR3 length: 15; CDR3 protein: CASSFRQGEAYEQYF; CDR3 DNA: TGTGCCAGCAGTTTCCGACAGGGGGAGGCCTACGAGCAGTACTTC
clone size: NA; J gene: TRBJ1-1; D gene: NA; V gene: TRBV28; CDR3 length: 16; CDR3 protein: CASSFVEGGPNTEAFF; CDR3 DNA: TGTGCCAGCAGTTTTGTTGAGGGGGGACCGAACACTGAAGCTTTCTTT
clone size: NA; J gene: TRBJ2-7; D gene: TRBD1; V gene: TRBV28; CDR3 length: 16; CDR3 protein: CASAKTGTVLSYEQYF; CDR3 DNA: TGTGCCAGCGCTAAGACCGGGACAGTCCTCTCCTACGAGCAGTACTTC